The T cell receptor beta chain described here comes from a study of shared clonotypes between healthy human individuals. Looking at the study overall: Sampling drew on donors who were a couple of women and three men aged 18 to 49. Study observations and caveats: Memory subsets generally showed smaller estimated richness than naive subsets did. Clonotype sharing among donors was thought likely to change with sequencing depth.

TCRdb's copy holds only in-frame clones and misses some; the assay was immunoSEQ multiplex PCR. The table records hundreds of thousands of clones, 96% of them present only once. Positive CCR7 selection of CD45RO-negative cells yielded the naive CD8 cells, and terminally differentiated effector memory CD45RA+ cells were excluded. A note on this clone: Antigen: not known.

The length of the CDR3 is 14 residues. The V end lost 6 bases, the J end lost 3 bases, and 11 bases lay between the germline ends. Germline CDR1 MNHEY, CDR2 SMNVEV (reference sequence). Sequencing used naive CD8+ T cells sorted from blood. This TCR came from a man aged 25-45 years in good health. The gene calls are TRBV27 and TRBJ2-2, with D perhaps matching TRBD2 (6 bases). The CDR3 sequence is CASRSGVYTGELFF. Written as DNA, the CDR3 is TGTGCCAGCAGGTCGGGGGTTTACACCGGGGAGCTGTTTTTT.